The entry that follows covers one T cell receptor (beta chain) sequence. The data were obtained in a study of blood T cell repertoires in COVID-19. In the study overall: Nucleic acid was either cDNA or gDNA, and it came from T cells, B-cell-depleted T cells, or PBMCs.

Authors' analysis steps: Estimated nucleated cell counts came from reference gene primer amplification. Libraries were prepared by immunoSEQ multiplex PCR; TCRdb keeps only in-frame clonotypes and omits some of them. V, J and clone size reflect that table, while D and trimming were determined from the DNA. Altogether 200,000 to 250,000 clones are present, roughly 80% being singletons, with the ten largest covering roughly 4%. The germline CDR1 and CDR2 sequences are SNHLY and FYNNEI. The ends lost 4 bases at V and 6 bases at J; junction bases unmatched: 5. This CDR3 has 14 residues. The chain employs TRBV2 and TRBJ2-4; 8 bases match TRBD2. The material sequenced was peripheral blood. This TCR was sampled from a woman between 40 and 50 years old with active or convalescent COVID-19. DNA for the CDR3: TGTGCCAGCAGTGTCGGGGGGGCCGCAAACATTCAGTACTTC. It yields the protein CASSVGGAANIQYF.